One and the same sample provided the 25 T cell receptor beta chains below, sequenced in a study of cytomegalovirus exposure and HLA in healthy donors (dated by TCRdb to about 2017). The method behind the library was the immunoSEQ multiplex PCR assay. For the multiplex PCR, a mixture combining 60 forward primers for TCR Vbeta segments and 13 reverse primers for TCR Jbeta segments was used. The table comes from immuneACCESS by way of TCRdb, which keeps in-frame sequences with V and J called. Part of the clones is missing from these tables; in studies checked, under half for an unresolved V gene and the rest for unknown reasons. Across this sample there are 89,000 or so clones, with over 70% seen only once. 11% of the sample lies in the top ten. The specimen was PBMCs. Receptors were obtained from a man between 18 and 29 years old in good health and CMV-seropositive.

This chain links TRBV5-1 with TRBJ2-1; TRBD1 matches 9 bases. The CDR3 is 16 residues long. CDR1 and CDR2 (germline): SGHRS, YFSETQ. Germline trimming cut 4 bases from V and 2 bases from J; bases unmatched to any gene: 7. The CDR3 DNA follows: TGCGCCAGCAGCCTGCACGGGACAGGGCCCTACAATGAGCAGTTCTTC. This encodes CASSLHGTGPYNEQFF.

This chain connects TRBV6-5 to TRBJ2-3; 7 bases fit TRBD2. Losses at the gene ends were 5 bases for V and 8 bases for J; bases not matched to a gene: 7. Germline V gene lookup returns CDR1 MNHEY and CDR2 SVGAGI. The CDR3 runs to 13 residues. The chain's CDR3 is CASSRRDYATQYF. In nucleotides, the CDR3 is TGTGCCAGCAGTCGACGGGACTACGCTACGCAGTATTTT.

This chain joins TRBV7-2 and TRBJ2-7, with TRBD2 matching over 7 bases. CDR1 is SGHTA, CDR2 FQGNSA, per germline. V lost 3 bases and J lost 2; bases outside the gene matches: 7. This CDR3 spans 15 amino acids. CDR3 sequence reads: CASSLGGGRTYEQYF. The CDR3, as DNA: TGTGCCAGCAGCTTGGGCGGGGGAAGGACCTACGAGCAGTACTTC. Together with reference TRBV7-2 and TRBJ2-7, the CDR3 gives the full variable domain: GAGVSQSPSNKVTEKGKDVELRCDPISGHTALYWYRQSLGQGLEFLIYFQGNSAPDKSGLPSDRFSAERTGGSVSTLTIQRTQQEDSAVYLCASSLGGGRTYEQYFGPGTRLTVT.

This clone is a singleton in its sample. The chain uses TRBV6-1 and TRBJ2-1, with 8 bases matching TRBD1. V shed 7 bases, J shed 6 bases, and the junction held 5 bases outside the gene matches. The CDR3 sequence is 13 residues long. The germline CDR1 and CDR2 sequences are MNHNS and SASEGT. CDR3: CASTGQGPNEQFF. The CDR3 nucleotides read TGTGCCAGCACAGGACAGGGTCCCAATGAGCAGTTCTTC.

The genes are TRBV6-4 and TRBJ2-7; 12 bases map to TRBD1. This CDR3 comprises 15 residues. J gave up 5 bases and V 3 bases, and 5 bases lay outside the gene matches. CDR1 is MRHNA, CDR2 SNTAGT, per germline. In nucleotides, the CDR3 is TGTGCCAGCAGTGAGTCCGGGACAGGGGGCCACGAGCAGTACTTC. Protein sequence: CASSESGTGGHEQYF.

V usage is TRBV9 and J usage is TRBJ2-2; TRBD1 might be the D (6 bases). Germline lookup yields CDR1 SGDLS and CDR2 YYNGEE. Between the trimmed V and J ends, which lost 5 bases and 4 bases, there was a span of 15 bases. The CDR3 sequence is 15 residues long. In nucleotides, the CDR3 is TGTGCCAGCAGTGAAGGGGGTCGCGGCACCGGGGAGCTGTTTTTT. This translates into CASSEGGRGTGELFF.

The chain employs TRBV6-5 and TRBJ2-1, with TRBD1 matching over 10 bases. V was clipped by 4 bases and J by 10 bases; unmatched bases: 7. CDR3 length: 14 amino acids. Germline V gives CDR1 MNHEY, CDR2 SVGAGI. CDR3 sequence reads: CASSLPGTGDEQFF. CDR3 sequence (DNA): TGTGCCAGCAGTTTACCTGGGACAGGGGACGAGCAGTTCTTC.

The genes are TRBV2 and TRBJ2-5, with 10 nucleotides matching TRBD2. The CDR3 loop spans 15 amino acids. V lost 7 bases, J lost 1 base, and 6 bases stayed unmatched. CDR1 is SNHLY and CDR2 is FYNNEI in the germline V gene. DNA for the CDR3: TGTGCCAGCACTGTAGCGGGGGGTACCCAAGAGACCCAGTACTTC. It specifies CASTVAGGTQETQYF.

The chain carries TRBV6-5 and TRBJ1-6; 9 bases are shared with TRBD1. J gave up 10 bases and V 0 bases, and 7 bases lay outside the gene matches. This CDR3 comprises 16 residues. Germline CDR1 and CDR2: MNHEY and SVGAGI. Written as DNA, the CDR3 is TGTGCCAGCAGTTACTCCGCCGGGACAGGGAGCTCACCCCTCCACTTT. As protein: CASSYSAGTGSSPLHF.

The rearrangement joins TRBV18 to TRBJ1-4, with D uncertain. Trimming shortened V by 4 bases and J by 4 bases, and 4 bases separated the two germline ends. CDR1 KGHSH and CDR2 LQKENI come from the germline V gene. The CDR3 is 12 residues long. The CDR3 nucleotides are TGTGCCAGCTCACACAGTAATGAAAAACTGTTTTTT. Its translation: CASSHSNEKLFF.

The chain couples TRBV28 to TRBJ1-5; no clear D. The germline V gene has CDR1 MDHEN and CDR2 SYDVKM. Trimming left V 8 bases short and J 2 bases short, with 10 bases between. The CDR3 totals 13 residues. The CDR3 here is CASVDTRNQPQHF. DNA of the CDR3: TGTGCCAGCGTCGACACTCGCAATCAGCCCCAGCATTTT. The full variable domain, with the rest looked up from reference TRBV28 and TRBJ1-5, is DVKVTQSSRYLVKRTGEKVFLECVQDMDHENMFWYRQDPGLGLRLIYFSYDVKMKEKGDIPEGYSVSREKKERFSLILESASTNQTSMYLCASVDTRNQPQHFGDGTRLSIL.

The chain joins TRBV6-5 to TRBJ2-2, with D possibly being TRBD2 (7 bases). The CDR3 is 15 amino acids. V shed 0 bases and J shed 13 bases, with 18 bases lying between them. Germline V CDR1 and CDR2: MNHEY, SVGAGI. Here the CDR3 DNA reads TGTGCCAGCAGTTACTCGATGGAGACGGGGGGCGGGCTGTTTTTT. Translation gives CASSYSMETGGGLFF.

J is TRBJ2-5 and V is TRBV5-1; 7 bases fit TRBD1. CDR3 size: 14 residues. Germline values: CDR1 SGHRS, CDR2 YFSETQ. The V gene end was trimmed by 2 bases and the J gene end by 5 bases; junction bases not matched to a gene: 6. The CDR3 DNA follows: TGCGCCAGCAGCTTAAGACAGGGCTACGAGACCCAGTACTTC. It specifies CASSLRQGYETQYF.

The V gene is TRBV7-6, the J gene TRBJ2-7; D remains ambiguous. The CDR3 spans 12 residues. CDR1 and CDR2 (germline): SGHVS, FNYEAQ. Deletions cut 8 bases from V and 7 bases from J, with 15 bases between. CDR3 sequence: CASRGEAWEQYF. CDR3 bases: TGTGCCAGCCGAGGAGAGGCTTGGGAGCAGTACTTC. Full variable domain (missing parts from reference TRBV7-6 and TRBJ2-7): GAGVSQSPRYKVTKRGQDVALRCDPISGHVSLYWYRQALGQGPEFLTYFNYEAQQDKSGLPNDRFSAERPEGSISTLTIQRTEQRDSAMYRCASRGEAWEQYFGPGTRLTVT.

For this clone: Different DNA sequences within this sample yield the same CDR3. This chain uses TRBV10-3 with TRBJ1-3, with 7 bases fitting TRBD1. The CDR3 has 12 amino acids. In germline, CDR1 is ENHRY, CDR2 SYGVKD. The CDR3 DNA reads TGTGCTACCGGACAGGACGAGAACACCATATATTTT. Amino acid sequence: CATGQDENTIYF.

The chain combines TRBV6-1 with TRBJ2-1; 9 positions match TRBD1. With V trimmed by 4 bases and J by 8 bases, 9 bases remained unmatched. The CDR3 runs 15 residues. In germline, CDR1 is MNHNS, CDR2 SASEGT. CDR3 in DNA: TGTGCCAGCAGTGGCCGGGACAGGGTTTATGATGAGCAGTTCTTC. Translated: CASSGRDRVYDEQFF.

The rearrangement links TRBV13 to TRBJ2-7, with D perhaps TRBD2 (6 bases). Trimming pared 0 bases from V and 7 bases from J, leaving 10 bases between. The germline V gene encodes CDR1 PRHDT and CDR2 FYEKMQ (reference sequence). The CDR3 has 13 residues. The CDR3 coding sequence is TGTGCCAGCAGCTTAGGTCGGGGGTGGGAGCAGTACTTC. Protein: CASSLGRGWEQYF.

The gene calls are TRBV30 and TRBJ2-2, with TRBD1 matching over 7 bases. The CDR3 length is 14 residues. Germline loops: CDR1 GTSNPN, CDR2 SVGIG (reference sequence). V trimming: 3 bases; J trimming: 3 bases; junction bases outside the gene matches: 4. The chain's CDR3 is CAWRGDRDTGELFF. CDR3 nucleotides: TGTGCCTGGAGGGGGGACAGAGACACCGGGGAGCTGTTTTTT.

The chain uses TRBV28 and TRBJ1-5; TRBD1 might be the D (6 bases). This CDR3 region has 16 residues. The germline gives CDR1 MDHEN, CDR2 SYDVKM. V shed 6 bases and J shed 1 base, with 16 bases lying between them. The DNA for the CDR3 is TGTGCCAGCAGGACACCAGGGAGGGGGAGCAATCAGCCCCAGCATTTT. Translation gives CASRTPGRGSNQPQHF.

The chain has TRBV2 and TRBJ2-1, with 9 positions matching TRBD1. Germline CDR1 is SNHLY and CDR2 is FYNNEI. This CDR3 has 12 residues. Trimming at V came to 8 bases and at J to 6 bases, leaving 2 bases not matched to a gene. The CDR3 DNA follows: TGTGCCAGCCGGGACAGGGTCAATGAGCAGTTCTTC. This codes for CASRDRVNEQFF.

The chain joins TRBV6-1 to TRBJ2-5; TRBD1 agrees at 10 bases. The V and J ends lost 6 bases and 5 bases, in that order; junction bases with no gene match: 3. CDR3 length: 13 residues. Per germline, CDR1 MNHNS and CDR2 SASEGT. This CDR3 reads CASRTGGIETQYF. The CDR3 bases are TGTGCCAGCAGGACAGGGGGCATCGAGACCCAGTACTTC.

The chain employs TRBV7-9 and TRBJ2-7, with D possibly being TRBD1 (6 bases). The CDR3 runs 15 residues. V lost 1 base and J lost 2, with 12 bases in between. The germline V gene has CDR1 SEHNR and CDR2 FQNEAQ (reference sequence). The CDR3 DNA is TGTGCCAGCAGCTTAGTAACAGGGTTAGCCTACGAGCAGTACTTC. Translating gives CASSLVTGLAYEQYF.

The V and J genes are TRBV10-1 and TRBJ2-2; 8 bases match TRBD1. Trimming cost V 5 bases and J 0 bases; bases outside gene matches: 8. This CDR3 spans 17 amino acids. Germline loops: CDR1 WNHNN, CDR2 SYGVQD (reference sequence). DNA of the CDR3: TGCGCCAGCAGTCCCGGGACAGGACTAACGAACACCGGGGAGCTGTTTTTT. It is translated as CASSPGTGLTNTGELFF.

V gene TRBV15 combines with J gene TRBJ1-5; D is uncertain. CDR3 length: 13 residues. Germline V gives CDR1 LNHNV, CDR2 YYDKDF (reference sequence). V was clipped by 5 bases and J by 6 bases, with 11 bases between them. The CDR3 DNA reads as TGTGCCACCAGCGGGGAGGGCACTCAGCCCCAGCATTTT. Its protein is CATSGEGTQPQHF.

The rearrangement uses TRBV7-9 and TRBJ1-6; D uncertain. The CDR3 contains 13 residues. Germline CDR1 and CDR2: SEHNR and FQNEAQ (reference sequence). Deletions cut 1 base from V and 8 bases from J, with 6 bases between. The CDR3 nucleotides are TGTGCCAGCAGCTTAGGCAGTGATTCACCCCTCCACTTT. Its translation is CASSLGSDSPLHF.